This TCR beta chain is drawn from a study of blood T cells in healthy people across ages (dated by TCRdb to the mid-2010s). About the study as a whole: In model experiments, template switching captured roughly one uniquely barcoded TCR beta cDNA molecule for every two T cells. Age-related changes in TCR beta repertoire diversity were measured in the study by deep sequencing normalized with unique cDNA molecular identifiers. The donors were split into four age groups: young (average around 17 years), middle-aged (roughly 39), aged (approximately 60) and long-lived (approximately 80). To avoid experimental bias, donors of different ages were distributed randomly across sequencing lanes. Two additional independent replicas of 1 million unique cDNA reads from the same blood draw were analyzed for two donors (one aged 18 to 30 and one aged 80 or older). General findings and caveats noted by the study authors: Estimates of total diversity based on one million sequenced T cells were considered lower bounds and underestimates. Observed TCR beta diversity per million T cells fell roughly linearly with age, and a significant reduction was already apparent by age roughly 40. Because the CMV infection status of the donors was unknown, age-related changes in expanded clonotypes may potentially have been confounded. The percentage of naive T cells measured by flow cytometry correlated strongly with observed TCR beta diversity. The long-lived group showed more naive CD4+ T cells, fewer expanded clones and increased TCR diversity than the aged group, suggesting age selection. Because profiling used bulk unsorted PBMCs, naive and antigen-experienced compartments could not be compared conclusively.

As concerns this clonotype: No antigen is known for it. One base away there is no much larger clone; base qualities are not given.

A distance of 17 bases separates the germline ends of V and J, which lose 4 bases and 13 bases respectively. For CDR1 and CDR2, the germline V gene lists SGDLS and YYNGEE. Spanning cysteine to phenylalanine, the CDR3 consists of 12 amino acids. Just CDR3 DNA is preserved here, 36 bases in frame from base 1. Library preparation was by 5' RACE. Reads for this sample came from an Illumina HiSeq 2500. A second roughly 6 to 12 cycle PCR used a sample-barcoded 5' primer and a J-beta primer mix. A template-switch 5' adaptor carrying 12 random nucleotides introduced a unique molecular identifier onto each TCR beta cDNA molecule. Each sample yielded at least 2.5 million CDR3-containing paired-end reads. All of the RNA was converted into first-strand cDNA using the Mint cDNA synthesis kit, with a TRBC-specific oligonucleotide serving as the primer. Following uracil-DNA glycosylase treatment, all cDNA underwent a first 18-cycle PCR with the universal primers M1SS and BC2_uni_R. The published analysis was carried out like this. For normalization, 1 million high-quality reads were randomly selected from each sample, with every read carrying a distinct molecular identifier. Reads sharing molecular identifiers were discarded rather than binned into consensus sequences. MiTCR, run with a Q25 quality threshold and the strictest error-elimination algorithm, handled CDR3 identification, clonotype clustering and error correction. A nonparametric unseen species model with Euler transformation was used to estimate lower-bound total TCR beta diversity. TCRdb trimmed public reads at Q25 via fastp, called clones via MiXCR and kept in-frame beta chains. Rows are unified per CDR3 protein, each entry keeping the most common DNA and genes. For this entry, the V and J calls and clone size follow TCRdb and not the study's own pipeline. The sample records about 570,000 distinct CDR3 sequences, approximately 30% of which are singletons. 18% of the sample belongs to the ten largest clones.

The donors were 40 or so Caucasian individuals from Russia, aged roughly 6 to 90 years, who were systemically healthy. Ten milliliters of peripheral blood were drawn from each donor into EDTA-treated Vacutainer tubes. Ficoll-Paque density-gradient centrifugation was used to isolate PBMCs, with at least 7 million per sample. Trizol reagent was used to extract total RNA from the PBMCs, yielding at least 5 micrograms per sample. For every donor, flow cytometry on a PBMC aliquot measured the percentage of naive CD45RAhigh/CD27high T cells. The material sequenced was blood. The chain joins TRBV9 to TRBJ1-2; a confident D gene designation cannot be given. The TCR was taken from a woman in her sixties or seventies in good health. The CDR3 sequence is CASSLRSTPSTF. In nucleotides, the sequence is TGTGCCAGCAGCCTCCGAAGCACCCCTTCCACCTTC.